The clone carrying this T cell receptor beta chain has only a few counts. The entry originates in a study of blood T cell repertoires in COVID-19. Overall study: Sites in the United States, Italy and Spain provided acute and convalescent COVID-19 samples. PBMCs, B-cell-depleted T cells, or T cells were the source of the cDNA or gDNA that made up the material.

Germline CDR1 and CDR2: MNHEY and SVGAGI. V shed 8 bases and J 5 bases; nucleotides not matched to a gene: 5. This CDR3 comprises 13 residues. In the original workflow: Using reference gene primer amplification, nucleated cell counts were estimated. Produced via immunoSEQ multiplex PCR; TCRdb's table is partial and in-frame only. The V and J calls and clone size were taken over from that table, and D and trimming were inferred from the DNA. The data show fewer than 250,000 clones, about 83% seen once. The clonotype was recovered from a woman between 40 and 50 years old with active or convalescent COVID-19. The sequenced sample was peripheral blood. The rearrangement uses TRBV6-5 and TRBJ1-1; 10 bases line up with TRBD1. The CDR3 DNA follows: TGTGCCAGCTACGACAGGGGGCTTACTGAAGCTTTCTTT. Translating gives CASYDRGLTEAFF.